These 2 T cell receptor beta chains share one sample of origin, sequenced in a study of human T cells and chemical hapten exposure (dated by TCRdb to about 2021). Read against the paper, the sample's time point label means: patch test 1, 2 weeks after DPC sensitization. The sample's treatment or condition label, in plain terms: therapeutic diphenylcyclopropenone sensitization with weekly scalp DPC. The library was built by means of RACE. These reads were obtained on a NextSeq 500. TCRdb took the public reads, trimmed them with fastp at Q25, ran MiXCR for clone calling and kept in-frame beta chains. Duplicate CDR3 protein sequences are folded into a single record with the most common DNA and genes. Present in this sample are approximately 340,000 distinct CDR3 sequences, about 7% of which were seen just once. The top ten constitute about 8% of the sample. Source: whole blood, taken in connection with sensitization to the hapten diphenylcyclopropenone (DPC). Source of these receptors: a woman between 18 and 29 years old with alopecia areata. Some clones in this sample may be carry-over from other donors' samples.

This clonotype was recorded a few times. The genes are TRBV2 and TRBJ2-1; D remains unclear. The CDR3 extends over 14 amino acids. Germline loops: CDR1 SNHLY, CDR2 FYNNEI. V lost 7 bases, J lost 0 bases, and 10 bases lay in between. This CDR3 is CASKIESSYNEQFF. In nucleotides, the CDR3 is TGTGCCAGCAAGATTGAGAGCTCCTACAATGAGCAGTTCTTC.

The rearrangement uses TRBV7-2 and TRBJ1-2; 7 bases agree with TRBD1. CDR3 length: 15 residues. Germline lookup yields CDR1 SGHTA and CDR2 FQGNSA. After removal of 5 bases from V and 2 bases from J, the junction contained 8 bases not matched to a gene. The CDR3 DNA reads TGTGCCAGCAGCCGAGGACAGGTTGAAAACTATGGCTACACCTTC. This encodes CASSRGQVENYGYTF.